This T cell receptor (beta chain) was identified in a study of blood T cell repertoires in COVID-19. Looking at the study overall: The samples span acute and convalescent COVID-19 from the United States, Italy and Spain. The cDNA or gDNA used as material had been derived from T cells, B-cell-depleted T cells, or PBMCs.

V shed 3 bases, J shed 4 bases, and the junction held 3 bases outside the gene matches. The CDR3 runs to 14 residues. CDR1 and CDR2 from the germline V gene are SGHAT and FQNNGV. In the original processing: Cell counts per sample came from amplifying reference gene primers. Clones were read by immunoSEQ multiplex PCR, and TCRdb kept only the in-frame ones, dropping some. From that table come the V and J calls and clone size; the DNA was used to work out D and trimming. The sample lists 100,000 to 150,000 clones; 65% to 85% were seen once. Turning to this clone: The same CDR3 is also encoded by other DNA sequences in this sample.

The material sequenced was peripheral blood. The genes are TRBV11-2 and TRBJ1-2; TRBD1 matches at 9 bases. This receptor was taken from a woman aged 80 or over with acute or convalescent COVID-19. DNA of the CDR3: TGTGCCAGCAGCTTGGTGGACAGGGGCTATGGCTACACCTTC. Protein: CASSLVDRGYGYTF. The entire variable domain, with the rest obtained from reference TRBV11-2 and TRBJ1-2, is as follows: EAGVAQSPRYKIIEKRQSVAFWCNPISGHATLYWYQQILGQGPKLLIQFQNNGVVDDSQLPKDRFSAERLKGVDSTLKIQPAKLEDSAVYLCASSLVDRGYGYTFGSGTRLTVV.